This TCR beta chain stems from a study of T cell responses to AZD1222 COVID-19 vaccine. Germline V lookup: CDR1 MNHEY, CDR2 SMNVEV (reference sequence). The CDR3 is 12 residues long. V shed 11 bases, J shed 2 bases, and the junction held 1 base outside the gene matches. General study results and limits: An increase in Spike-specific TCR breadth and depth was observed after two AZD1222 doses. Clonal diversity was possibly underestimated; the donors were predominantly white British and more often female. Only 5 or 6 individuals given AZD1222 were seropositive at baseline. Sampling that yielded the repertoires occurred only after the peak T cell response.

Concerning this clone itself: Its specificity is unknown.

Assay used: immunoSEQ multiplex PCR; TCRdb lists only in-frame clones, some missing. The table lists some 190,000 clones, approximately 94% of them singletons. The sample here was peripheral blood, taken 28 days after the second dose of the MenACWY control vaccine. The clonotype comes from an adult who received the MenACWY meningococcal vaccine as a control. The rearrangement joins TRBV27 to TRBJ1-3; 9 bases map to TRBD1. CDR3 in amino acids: CAGTGTGNTIYF. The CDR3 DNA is TGTGCCGGGACAGGGACTGGAAACACCATATATTTT.